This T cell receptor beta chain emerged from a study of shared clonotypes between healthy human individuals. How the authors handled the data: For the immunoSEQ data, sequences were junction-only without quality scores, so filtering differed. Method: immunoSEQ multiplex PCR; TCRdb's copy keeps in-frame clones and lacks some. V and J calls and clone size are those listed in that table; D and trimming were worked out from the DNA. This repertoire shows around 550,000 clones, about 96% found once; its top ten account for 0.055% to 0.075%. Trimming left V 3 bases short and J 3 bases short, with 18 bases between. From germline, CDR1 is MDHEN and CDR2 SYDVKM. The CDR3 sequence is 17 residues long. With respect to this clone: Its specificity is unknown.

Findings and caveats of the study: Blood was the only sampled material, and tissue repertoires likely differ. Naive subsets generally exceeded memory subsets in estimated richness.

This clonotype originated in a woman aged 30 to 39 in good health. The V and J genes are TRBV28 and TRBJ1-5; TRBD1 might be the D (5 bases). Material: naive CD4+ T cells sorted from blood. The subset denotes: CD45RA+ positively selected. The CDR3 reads CASSFIFREGFNQPQHF. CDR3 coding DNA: TGTGCCAGCAGTTTCATCTTCAGGGAAGGGTTCAATCAGCCCCAGCATTTT.